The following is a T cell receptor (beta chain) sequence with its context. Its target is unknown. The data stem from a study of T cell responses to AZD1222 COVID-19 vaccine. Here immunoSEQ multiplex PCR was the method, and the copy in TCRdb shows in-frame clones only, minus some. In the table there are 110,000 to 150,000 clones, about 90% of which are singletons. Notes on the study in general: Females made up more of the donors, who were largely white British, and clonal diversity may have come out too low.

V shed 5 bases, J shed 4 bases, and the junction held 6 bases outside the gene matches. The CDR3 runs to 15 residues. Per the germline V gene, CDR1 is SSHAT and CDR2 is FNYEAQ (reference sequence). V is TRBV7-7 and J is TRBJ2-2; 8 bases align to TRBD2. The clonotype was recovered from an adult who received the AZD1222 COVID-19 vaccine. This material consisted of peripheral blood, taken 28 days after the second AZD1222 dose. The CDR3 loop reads CASSPGGGPTGELFF. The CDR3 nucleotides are TGTGCCAGCAGCCCGGGGGGGGGCCCCACCGGGGAGCTGTTTTTT.